Ten or more counts support the clone carrying this TCR beta chain. Its target is unknown. This record comes from a study of post-analysis software for immune sequencing data. Study-wide background: The disease courses spanned relapsing-remitting, secondary progressive and progressive-relapsing forms of multiple sclerosis. Whole-study findings and limits: Batch-matched samples strongly co-clustered by F measure. Among roughly 5 TRBV segments more frequent in patients than controls were TRBV5-6, TRBV5-1 and TRBV20-1. The study found significantly lower normalized Chao1 diversity in multiple sclerosis patients than in controls.

V gave up 8 bases and J gave up 2 bases; unmatched junction bases: 7. This CDR3 is 14 amino acids long. Germline values: CDR1 ENHRY, CDR2 SYGVKD. Unique molecular identifiers had been added to the TCR beta cDNA libraries. T cells, about 0.9 to 11 million of them, yielded 500,000 or so cDNA molecules. TCRdb recomputed calls from the PCR reads with MiXCR, one row per CDR3 protein. The sample contains about 150,000 distinct CDR3 sequences, roughly 31% of which appear only once. The clonotype comes from a girl aged 5-17 years with multiple sclerosis. The sequencing input was blood. The J gene is TRBJ2-3, the V gene TRBV10-3; 7 bases agree with TRBD2. CDR3 in DNA: TGTGCCATCGGGAATGGGAGGGACACAGATACGCAGTATTTT. It encodes CAIGNGRDTDTQYF.